The 17 T cell receptor beta chains below were found in one sample sequenced in a study of metastatic and nonmetastatic thyroid tumors. Through MiXCR, TCRdb re-clonotyped the PCR reads. The sample consists of about 41,000 clones, over 9.5% of them appearing once. No patient had received any treatment before thyroid surgery. The source material was blood. The origin of the receptors is a female donor with papillary thyroid cancer or a benign thyroid nodule (not recorded which). Some clones in this sample may be carry-over from other donors' samples.

Many counts were recorded for this clone. V usage is TRBV28 and J usage is TRBJ1-2; no reliable D call. This CDR3 spans 14 amino acids. V was pared by 10 bases and J by 4 bases, with 19 bases between. The germline gives CDR1 MDHEN, CDR2 SYDVKM. CDR3 bases: TGTGCCACCCACCACGAAGAACGGAGCTATGGCTACACCTTC. Translating gives CATHHEERSYGYTF.

At least ten counts were recorded for this clone. The identical CDR3 is also encoded by other nucleotide sequences in the sample. This chain uses TRBV9 with TRBJ1-2; D is undetermined. Trimming pared 0 bases from V and 8 bases from J, leaving 20 bases between. CDR1 SGDLS and CDR2 YYNGEE come from the germline V gene. CDR3 size: 16 residues. The CDR3 region has the DNA TGTGCCAGCAGCGTAGGGACCGGGCCCCATTTCCGGGGCTACACCTTC. This encodes CASSVGTGPHFRGYTF.

At least ten counts were recorded for this clone. The chain carries TRBV19 and TRBJ2-7; unclear D gene. Deletions cut 4 bases from V and 0 bases from J, with 10 bases between. Germline loops: CDR1 LNHDA, CDR2 SQIVND (reference sequence). This CDR3 spans 14 amino acids. CDR3 in DNA: TGTGCCAGTAGTAGGCTGAGCCCCTCCTACGAGCAGTACTTC. This gives the protein CASSRLSPSYEQYF.

This clone was recorded many times. V gene TRBV12-3 or TRBV12-4 combines with J gene TRBJ2-1; D uncertain. Trimming removed 6 bases from V and 16 bases from J, with 19 bases in between. The CDR3 consists of 12 residues. The CDR3 loop reads CASSLPGGRPFF. DNA for the CDR3: TGTGCCAGCAGCCTCCCCGGCGGTCGACCATTCTTC.

The sample holds a few counts of this clone. CDR3 sequence: CASSYSGGFEASTGELFF. The CDR3 region has the DNA TGTGCCAGCAGTTACTCGGGAGGGTTTGAGGCTAGCACCGGGGAGCTGTTTTTT. The V gene is TRBV6-6, the J gene TRBJ2-2, with 7 nucleotides matching TRBD2. The germline V gene encodes CDR1 MNHNY and CDR2 SVGAGI (reference sequence). The J segment lost 4 bases and the V segment lost 0 bases, leaving 11 bases of the junction unmatched. This CDR3 is 18 amino acids long.

This clone was found many times. Other DNA sequences of this sample code for an identical CDR3. J is TRBJ2-3 and V is TRBV19; no reliable D call. The germline CDR1 and CDR2 sequences are LNHDA and SQIVND (reference sequence). Trimming pared 3 bases from V and 6 bases from J, leaving 4 bases between. The CDR3 has 11 amino acids. The CDR3 DNA reads TGTGCCAGTAGTATCGGGGATACGCAGTATTTT. It encodes CASSIGDTQYF.

This clone was counted at least ten times. The CDR3 region is CSAAFGGSGTEAFF. The CDR3 DNA sequence: TGCAGTGCTGCCTTTGGAGGGAGTGGCACTGAAGCTTTCTTT. The chain links TRBV20-1 to TRBJ1-1, with no clear D. Germline V gene lookup returns CDR1 DFQATT and CDR2 SNEGSKA (reference sequence). Trimming took off 5 bases at V and 4 bases at J, with 17 bases between the two ends. The CDR3 loop spans 14 amino acids.

This clone came up many times. V usage is TRBV7-3 and J usage is TRBJ2-2, with 8 bases that match TRBD2. The CDR3 extends over 14 amino acids. The V segment lost 5 bases and the J segment 4 bases; nucleotides outside the gene matches: 3. Per germline, CDR1 SGHTA and CDR2 FQGTGA. CDR3 DNA: TGTGCCAGCAGCACGAGCGGGAGCACCGGGGAGCTGTTTTTT. This codes for CASSTSGSTGELFF.

As to this clone: A read error may be the cause here, since a much bigger clone is one base away. The chain joins TRBV29-1 to TRBJ2-1; D may match TRBD1 or TRBD2 (5 bases each). Deletions cut 4 bases from V and 14 bases from J, with 12 bases between. This CDR3 region has 10 residues. Germline-derived CDR1 and CDR2 are SQVTM and ANQGSEA. The CDR3 is CSVVYGAEFF. CDR3 nucleotides: TGCAGCGTTGTGTACGGGGCGGAGTTCTTC.

This clone was observed many times. V is TRBV13 and J is TRBJ1-1, with a possible D match to TRBD1 (5 bases). Germline CDR1 reads PRHDT; CDR2 reads FYEKMQ (reference sequence). This CDR3 has 13 amino acids. Trimming removed 4 bases from V and 5 bases from J, with 11 bases in between. The CDR3, as DNA: TGTGCCAGCAGCTGGGGGGTCGGGACTGAAGCTTTCTTT. Its translation: CASSWGVGTEAFF.

The table lists this clone with many counts. The chain carries TRBV28 and TRBJ2-3; D gene ambiguous. There are 14 residues in the CDR3. Germline V lookup: CDR1 MDHEN, CDR2 SYDVKM. V lost 4 bases, J lost 4 bases, and 12 bases lay in between. The CDR3 DNA reads TGTGCCAGCAGTTCCCGGTCCAACGCAGATACGCAGTATTTT. Translation: CASSSRSNADTQYF. Drawing the rest from reference TRBV28 and TRBJ2-3, the complete variable domain is DVKVTQSSRYLVKRTGEKVFLECVQDMDHENMFWYRQDPGLGLRLIYFSYDVKMKEKGDIPEGYSVSREKKERFSLILESASTNQTSMYLCASSSRSNADTQYFGPGTRLTVL.

At least ten counts were recorded for this clone. This chain connects TRBV7-3 to TRBJ2-3, with 15 bases matching TRBD2. The CDR3 covers 19 residues. CDR1 SGHTA and CDR2 FQGTGA come from the germline V gene. Unmatched junction bases numbered 8, after V lost 3 bases and J lost 1 base. Written as DNA, the CDR3 is TGTGCCAGCAGCTTTTCCCGGACTAGCGGGAGGGGGGGCACAGATACGCAGTATTTT. It translates to CASSFSRTSGRGGTDTQYF.

This clone was picked up many times. Other DNA sequences in this specimen translate into the identical CDR3. The chain has TRBV6-6 and TRBJ1-5; 9 nucleotides line up with TRBD1. The CDR3 runs 18 residues. Germline assignment: CDR1 MNHNY and CDR2 SVGAGI (reference sequence). Trimming took 7 bases from V and 2 from J; bases not matched to a gene: 15. In DNA form, the CDR3 reads TGTGCCAGCACCCCACGGGGGACAGGGCGAGGGGGCAATCAGCCCCAGCATTTT. This gives the protein CASTPRGTGRGGNQPQHF.

Judged by abundance, this clone is medium-sized. The chain employs TRBV28 and TRBJ1-1; D gene uncertain. The CDR3 extends over 19 amino acids. V lost 5 bases and J 1 base, leaving 26 bases between the germline ends. CDR1 is MDHEN, CDR2 SYDVKM, per germline. CDR3 nucleotides: TGTGCCAGCAGTCCCCCCCCTCCTTTAGAAGGGCGGGGGAACACTGAAGCTTTCTTT. This codes for CASSPPPPLEGRGNTEAFF.

The sample holds many counts of this clone. The chain joins TRBV9 to TRBJ2-1; perhaps TRBD2 as D (7 bases). The CDR3 has 17 residues. Germline V gives CDR1 SGDLS, CDR2 YYNGEE. V dropped 3 bases and J dropped 8 bases, with 24 bases sitting between them. The CDR3 is CASSGWGGATRADEQFF. The CDR3 DNA follows: TGTGCCAGCAGCGGTTGGGGGGGGGCTACCCGGGCGGATGAGCAGTTCTTC.

The gene calls are TRBV6-2 or TRBV6-3 and TRBJ2-2, with D uncertain. The V end lost 4 bases, the J end lost 14 bases, and 11 bases lay between the germline ends. This CDR3 is built from 11 residues. CDR1 MNHEY and CDR2 SVGEGT come from the germline V gene. The CDR3 DNA follows: TGTGCCAGCAGTTCGCTTGACGAACTGTTTTTT. It translates to CASSSLDELFF.

This clone was detected ten times or more. The J gene is TRBJ2-1, the V gene TRBV5-4, with D uncertain. Germline CDR1 SGHNT, CDR2 YYREEE (reference sequence). V was pared by 1 base and J by 4 bases, with 9 bases between. There are 14 residues in the CDR3. CDR3 in DNA: TGTGCCAGCAGCTTGCGTTCAGATTACAATGAGCAGTTCTTC. Protein: CASSLRSDYNEQFF.